Included here is one T cell receptor beta chain sequence, with context. Its antigen is not yet known. No base qualities exist here, and no much larger clone lies one base off it. The library was produced with PCR. The sequencer listed for this sample is HiSeq X Ten. High-throughput sequencing was used to characterize the TCR repertoires. The public reads were reprocessed in TCRdb via fastp at Q25 and MiXCR, keeping in-frame beta chains. Duplicate CDR3 protein sequences are folded into a single record with the most common DNA and genes. In all, the sample holds fewer than 15,000 distinct CDR3 sequences, and 54% of those were seen once. About a sixth of the sample is in the top ten clones. The source of the sample is a study of esophageal squamous cell carcinoma under preoperative chemotherapy listed by TCRdb under 2018. Context from the whole study: TCR repertoires were profiled in both peripheral blood T cells and tumor-infiltrating lymphocytes. The effects of paclitaxel-nedaplatin chemotherapy on T-cell receptor repertoires in patients with esophageal squamous cell carcinoma were assessed. The cohort comprised five patients with primary esophageal squamous cell carcinoma. Repertoires were compared between samples taken before and after paclitaxel-nedaplatin therapy. Beyond this particular receptor, the publication reports: Paclitaxel-nedaplatin therapy caused immediate and substantial changes in clonotype frequency, and abundant clones were more likely to contract than to amplify. The analysis included only a handful of patients with esophageal squamous cell carcinoma, making the cohort small. Rather than arising solely from local clonal changes, post-treatment tumor-infiltrating lymphocytes appeared to come partly from peripheral T cells that migrated into the tumor. A significant increase in TCR diversity was observed in peripheral T cells after chemotherapy, whereas no such increase was observed in tumor-infiltrating lymphocytes.

In light of the paper, this sample's time point label describes: before preoperative PTX-NDP chemotherapy. Before surgery, patients were given paclitaxel-nedaplatin as preoperative chemotherapy. The germline V gene encodes CDR1 MNHNS and CDR2 SASEGT. The CDR3 measures 15 amino acids from cysteine to phenylalanine. The retained sequence is limited to the CDR3, 45 bases, with the frame set at the first base. V loses 5 bases of germline sequence and J loses 8 bases, and the interval between the two ends is 16 bases. The chain links TRBV6-1 with TRBJ1-6, with a weak D call of TRBD1 (6 bases match). The specimen was obtained from a patient given preoperative chemotherapy. The clonotype was recovered from a human donor with esophageal squamous cell carcinoma. The donor label of this sample is uncertain. The CDR3 is CASSRGQPSDSPLHF. The DNA sequence is TGTGCCAGCAGTAGAGGACAGCCGAGTGATTCACCCCTCCACTTT.